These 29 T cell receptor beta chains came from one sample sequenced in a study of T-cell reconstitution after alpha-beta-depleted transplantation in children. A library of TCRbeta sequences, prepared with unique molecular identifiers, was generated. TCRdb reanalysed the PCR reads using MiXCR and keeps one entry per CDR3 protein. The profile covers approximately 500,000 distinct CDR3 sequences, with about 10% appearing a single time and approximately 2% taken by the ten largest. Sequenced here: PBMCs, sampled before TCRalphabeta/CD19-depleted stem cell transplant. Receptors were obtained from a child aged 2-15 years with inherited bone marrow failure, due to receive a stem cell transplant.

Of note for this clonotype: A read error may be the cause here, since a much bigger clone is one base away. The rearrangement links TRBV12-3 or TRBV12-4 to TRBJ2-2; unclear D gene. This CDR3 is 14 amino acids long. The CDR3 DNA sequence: TGTGCCACCAGTTTATCCTGGGGAACCGGGGAGCTGTTTTTT. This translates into CATSLSWGTGELFF.

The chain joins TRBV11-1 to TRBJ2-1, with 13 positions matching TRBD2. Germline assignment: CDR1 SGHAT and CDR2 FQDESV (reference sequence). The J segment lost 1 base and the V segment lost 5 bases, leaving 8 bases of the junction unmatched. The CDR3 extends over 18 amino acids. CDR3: CASSLRTSGSWSYNEQFF. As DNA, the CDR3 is TGTGCCAGCAGCCTAAGGACTAGCGGGAGCTGGTCCTACAATGAGCAGTTCTTC.

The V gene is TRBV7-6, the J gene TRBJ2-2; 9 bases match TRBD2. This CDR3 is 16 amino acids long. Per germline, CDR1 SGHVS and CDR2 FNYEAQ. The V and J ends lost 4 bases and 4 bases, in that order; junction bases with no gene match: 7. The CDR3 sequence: CASSYSSSGVTGELFF. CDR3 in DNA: TGTGCCAGCAGCTATAGCTCTAGCGGGGTCACCGGGGAGCTGTTTTTT.

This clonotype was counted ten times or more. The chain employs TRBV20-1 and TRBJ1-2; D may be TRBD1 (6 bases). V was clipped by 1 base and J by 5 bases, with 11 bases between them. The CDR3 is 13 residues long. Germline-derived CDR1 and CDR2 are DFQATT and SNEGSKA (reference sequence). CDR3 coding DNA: TGCAGTGCTAGAGGAGGGGGACCATATGGCTACACCTTC. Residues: CSARGGGPYGYTF.

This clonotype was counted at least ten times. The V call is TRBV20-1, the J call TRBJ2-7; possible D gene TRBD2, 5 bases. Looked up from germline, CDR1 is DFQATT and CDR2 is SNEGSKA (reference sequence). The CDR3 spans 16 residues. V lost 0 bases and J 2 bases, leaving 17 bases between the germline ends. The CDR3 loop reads CSARDPSLARTYEQYF. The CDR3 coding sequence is TGCAGTGCTAGAGACCCCAGCCTAGCACGCACCTACGAGCAGTACTTC.

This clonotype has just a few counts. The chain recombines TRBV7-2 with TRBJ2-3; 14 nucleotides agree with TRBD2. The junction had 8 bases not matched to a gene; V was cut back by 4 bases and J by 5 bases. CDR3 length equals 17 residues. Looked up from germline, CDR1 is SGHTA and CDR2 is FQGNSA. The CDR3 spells CASSSLPGTSGGDTQYF. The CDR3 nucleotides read TGTGCCAGCAGCTCCCTCCCCGGGACTAGCGGGGGAGATACGCAGTATTTT.

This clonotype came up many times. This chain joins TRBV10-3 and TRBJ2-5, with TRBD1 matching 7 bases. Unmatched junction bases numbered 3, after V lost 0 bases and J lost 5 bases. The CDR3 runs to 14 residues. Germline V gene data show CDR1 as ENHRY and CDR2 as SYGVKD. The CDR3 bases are TGTGCCATCAGTGAGTCAGGGGGCCGGGAGACCCAGTACTTC. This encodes CAISESGGRETQYF.

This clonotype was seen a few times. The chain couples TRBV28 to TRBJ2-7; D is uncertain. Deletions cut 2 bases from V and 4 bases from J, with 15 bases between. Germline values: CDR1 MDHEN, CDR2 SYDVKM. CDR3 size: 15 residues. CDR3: CASSLDSLGTYEQYF. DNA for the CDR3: TGTGCCAGCAGTTTAGACTCTCTGGGTACATACGAGCAGTACTTC.

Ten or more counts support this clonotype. CDR3 DNA sequence: TGTGCCAGCAGTTTTGGGCTACAGGGTCGCGCCTACGAGCAGTACTTC. It codes for CASSFGLQGRAYEQYF. The gene calls are TRBV27 and TRBJ2-7; possibly TRBD1 for D (6 bases). The germline V gene encodes CDR1 MNHEY and CDR2 SMNVEV (reference sequence). The CDR3 loop spans 16 amino acids. Trimming stripped 3 bases from V and 2 bases from J, with 17 bases between.

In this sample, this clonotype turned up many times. Written as DNA, the CDR3 is TGTGCCATCAGTGCGGGAGGGAGGGATGAGACCCAGTACTTC. Translation gives CAISAGGRDETQYF. V is TRBV10-3 and J is TRBJ2-5; 8 positions agree with TRBD2. V lost 4 bases and J lost 5; bases outside the gene matches: 6. Germline loops: CDR1 ENHRY, CDR2 SYGVKD. The CDR3 runs 14 residues.

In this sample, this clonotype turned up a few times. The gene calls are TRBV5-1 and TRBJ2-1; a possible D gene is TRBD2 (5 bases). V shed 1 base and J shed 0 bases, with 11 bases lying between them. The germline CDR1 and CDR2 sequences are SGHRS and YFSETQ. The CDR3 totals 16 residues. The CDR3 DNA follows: TGCGCCAGCAGCTTGCAGTCGGGAAGCTCCTACAATGAGCAGTTCTTC. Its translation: CASSLQSGSSYNEQFF.

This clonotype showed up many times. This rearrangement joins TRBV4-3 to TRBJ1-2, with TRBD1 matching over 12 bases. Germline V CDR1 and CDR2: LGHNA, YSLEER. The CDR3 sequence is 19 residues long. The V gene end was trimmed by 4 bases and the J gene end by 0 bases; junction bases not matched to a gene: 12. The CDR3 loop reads CASSPIDRDRGLTNYGYTF. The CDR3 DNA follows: TGCGCCAGCAGCCCTATCGACCGGGACAGGGGGCTCACTAACTATGGCTACACCTTC.

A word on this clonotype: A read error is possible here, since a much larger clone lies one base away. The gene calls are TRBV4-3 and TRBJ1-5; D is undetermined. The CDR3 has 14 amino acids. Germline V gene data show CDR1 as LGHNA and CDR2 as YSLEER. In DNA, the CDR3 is TGCGCCAGCAGCCAAGCGTATAGCAATCAGCCCCAGAATTTT. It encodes CASSQAYSNQPQNF.

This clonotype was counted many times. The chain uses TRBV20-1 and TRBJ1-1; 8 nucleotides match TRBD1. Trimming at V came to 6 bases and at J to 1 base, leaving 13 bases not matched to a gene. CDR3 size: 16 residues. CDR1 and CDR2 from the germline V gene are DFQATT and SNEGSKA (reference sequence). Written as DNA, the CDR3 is TGCAGTGCACCCCGGACAGGGTCGGGGAGGAACACTGAAGCTTTCTTT. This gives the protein CSAPRTGSGRNTEAFF.

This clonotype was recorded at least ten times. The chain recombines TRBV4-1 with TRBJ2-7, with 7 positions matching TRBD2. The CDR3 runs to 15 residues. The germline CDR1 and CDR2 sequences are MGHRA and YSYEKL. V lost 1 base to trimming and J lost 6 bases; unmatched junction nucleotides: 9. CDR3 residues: CASSQGTGGLLEQYF. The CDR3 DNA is TGCGCCAGCAGCCAAGGTACGGGAGGACTCCTCGAGCAGTACTTC.

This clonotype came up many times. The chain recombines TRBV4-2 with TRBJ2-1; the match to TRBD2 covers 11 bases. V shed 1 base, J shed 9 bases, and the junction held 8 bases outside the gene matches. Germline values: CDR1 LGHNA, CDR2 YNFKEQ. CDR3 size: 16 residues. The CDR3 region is CASSQVSLAGAGEQFF. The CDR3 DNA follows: TGTGCCAGCAGCCAAGTTTCACTAGCGGGAGCGGGTGAGCAGTTCTTC.

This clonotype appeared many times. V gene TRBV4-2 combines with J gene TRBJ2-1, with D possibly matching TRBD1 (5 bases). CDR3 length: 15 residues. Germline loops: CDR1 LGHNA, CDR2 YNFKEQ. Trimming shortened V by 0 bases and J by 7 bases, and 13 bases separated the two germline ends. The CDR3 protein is CASSQEVGQLNEQFF. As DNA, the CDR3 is TGTGCCAGCAGCCAAGAGGTGGGGCAGCTAAATGAGCAGTTCTTC.

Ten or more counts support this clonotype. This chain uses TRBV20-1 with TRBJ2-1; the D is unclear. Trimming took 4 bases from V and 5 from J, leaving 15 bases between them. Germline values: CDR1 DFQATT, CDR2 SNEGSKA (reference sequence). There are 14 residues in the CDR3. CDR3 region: CSAIAVAEDNEQFF. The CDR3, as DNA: TGCAGTGCTATAGCTGTGGCTGAAGACAATGAGCAGTTCTTC.

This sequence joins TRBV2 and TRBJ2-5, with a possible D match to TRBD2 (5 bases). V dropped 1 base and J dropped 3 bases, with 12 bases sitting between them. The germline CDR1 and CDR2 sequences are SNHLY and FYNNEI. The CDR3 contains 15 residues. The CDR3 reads CASSEGTPGKETQYF. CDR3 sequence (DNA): TGTGCCAGCAGTGAAGGGACTCCGGGGAAAGAGACCCAGTACTTC.

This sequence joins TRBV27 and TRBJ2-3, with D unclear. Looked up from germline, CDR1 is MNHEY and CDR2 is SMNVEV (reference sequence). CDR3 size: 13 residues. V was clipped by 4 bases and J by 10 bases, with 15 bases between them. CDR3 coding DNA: TGTGCCAGCAGTTCCCAAGACCAAGACCCGCAGTATTTT. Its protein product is CASSSQDQDPQYF.

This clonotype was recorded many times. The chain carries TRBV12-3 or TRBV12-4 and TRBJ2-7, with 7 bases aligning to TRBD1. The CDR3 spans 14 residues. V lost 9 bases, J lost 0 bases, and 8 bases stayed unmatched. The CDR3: CASSIRDSSYEQYF. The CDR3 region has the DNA TGTGCCAGTAGCATTAGGGACAGCTCCTACGAGCAGTACTTC.

CDR3 in amino acids: CASSPASDRGEQYF. The CDR3, as DNA: TGTGCCAGCTCACCCGCCTCGGACAGGGGCGAGCAGTACTTC. V gene TRBV18 combines with J gene TRBJ2-7; TRBD1 agrees at 9 bases. Trimming took 3 bases from V and 6 from J; bases not matched to a gene: 6. The CDR3 runs to 14 residues. CDR1 and CDR2 from the germline V gene are KGHSH and LQKENI.

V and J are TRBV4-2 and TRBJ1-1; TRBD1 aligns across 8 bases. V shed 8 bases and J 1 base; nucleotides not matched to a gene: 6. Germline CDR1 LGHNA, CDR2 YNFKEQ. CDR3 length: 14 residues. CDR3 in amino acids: CASGLTGGNTEAFF. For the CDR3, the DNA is TGTGCCAGCGGACTAACAGGGGGGAACACTGAAGCTTTCTTT.

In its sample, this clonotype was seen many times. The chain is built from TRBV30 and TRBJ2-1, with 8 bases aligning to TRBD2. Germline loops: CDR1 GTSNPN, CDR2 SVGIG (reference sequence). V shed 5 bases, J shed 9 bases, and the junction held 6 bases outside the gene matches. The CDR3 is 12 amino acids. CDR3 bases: TGTGCCTGGGAAGCGGGAGCGCGTGAGCAGTTCTTC. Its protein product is CAWEAGAREQFF.

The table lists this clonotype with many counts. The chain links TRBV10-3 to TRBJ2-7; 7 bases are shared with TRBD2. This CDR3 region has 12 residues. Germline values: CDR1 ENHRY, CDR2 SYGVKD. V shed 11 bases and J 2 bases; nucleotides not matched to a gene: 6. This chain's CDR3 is CAPGTTAYEQYF. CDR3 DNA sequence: TGTGCCCCCGGGACTACGGCCTACGAGCAGTACTTC.

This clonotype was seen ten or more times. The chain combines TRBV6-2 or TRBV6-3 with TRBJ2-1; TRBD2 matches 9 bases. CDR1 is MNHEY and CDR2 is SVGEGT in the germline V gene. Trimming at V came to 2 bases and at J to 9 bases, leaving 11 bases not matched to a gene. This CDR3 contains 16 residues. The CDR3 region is CASSYGGTSSDREQFF. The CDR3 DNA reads TGTGCCAGCAGTTACGGGGGGACTAGCAGCGACCGTGAGCAGTTCTTC.

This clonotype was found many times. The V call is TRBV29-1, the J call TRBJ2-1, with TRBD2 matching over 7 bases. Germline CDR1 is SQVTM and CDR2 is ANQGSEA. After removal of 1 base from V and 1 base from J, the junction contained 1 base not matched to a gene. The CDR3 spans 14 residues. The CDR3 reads CSVEGRESYNEQFF. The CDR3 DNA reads TGCAGCGTTGAAGGGCGGGAGTCCTACAATGAGCAGTTCTTC.

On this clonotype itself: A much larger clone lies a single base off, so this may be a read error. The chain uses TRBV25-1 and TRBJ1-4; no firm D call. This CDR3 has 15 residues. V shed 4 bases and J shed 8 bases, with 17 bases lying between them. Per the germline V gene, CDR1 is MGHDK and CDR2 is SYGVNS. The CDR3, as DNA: TGTGCCAGCAGTGGATTGGGAGGGATGGGCGAAAAACTGTTTTTT. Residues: CASSGLGGMGEKLFF. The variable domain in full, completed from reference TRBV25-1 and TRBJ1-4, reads EADIYQTPRYLVIGTGKKITLECSQTMGHDKMYWYQQDPGMELHLIHYSYGVNSTEKGDLSSESTVSRIRTEHFPLTLESARPSHTSQYLCASSGLGGMGEKLFFGSGTQLSVL.

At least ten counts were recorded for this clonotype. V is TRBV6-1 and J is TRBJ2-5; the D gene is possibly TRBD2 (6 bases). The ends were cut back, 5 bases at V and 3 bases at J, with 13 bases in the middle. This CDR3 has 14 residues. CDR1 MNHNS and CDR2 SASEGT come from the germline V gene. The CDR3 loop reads CASSPPSAKETQYF. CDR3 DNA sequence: TGTGCCAGCAGTCCCCCTAGCGCAAAAGAGACCCAGTACTTC.